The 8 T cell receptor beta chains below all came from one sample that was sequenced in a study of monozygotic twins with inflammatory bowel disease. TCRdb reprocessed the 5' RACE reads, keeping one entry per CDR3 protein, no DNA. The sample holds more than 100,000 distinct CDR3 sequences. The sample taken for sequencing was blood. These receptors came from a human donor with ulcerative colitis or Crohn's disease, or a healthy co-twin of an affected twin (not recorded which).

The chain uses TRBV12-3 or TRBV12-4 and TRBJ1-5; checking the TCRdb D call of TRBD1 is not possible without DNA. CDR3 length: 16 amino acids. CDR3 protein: CASSFGDRGWNQPQHF.

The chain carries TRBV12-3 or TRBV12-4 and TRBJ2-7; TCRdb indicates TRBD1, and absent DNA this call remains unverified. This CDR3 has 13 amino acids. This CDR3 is CASRNRDREEQDF.

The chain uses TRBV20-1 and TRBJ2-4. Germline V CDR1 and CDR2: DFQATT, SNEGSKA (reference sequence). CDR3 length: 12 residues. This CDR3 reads CSARIRDAIQYF.

The CDR3 reads CAWRSGSAGNTIYF. The rearrangement links TRBV30 to TRBJ1-3. Germline V CDR1 and CDR2: GTSNPN, SVGIG (reference sequence). The CDR3 is 14 amino acids.

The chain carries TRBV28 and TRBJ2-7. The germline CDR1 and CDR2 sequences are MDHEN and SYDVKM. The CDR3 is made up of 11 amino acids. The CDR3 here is CASSLYDEQYF.

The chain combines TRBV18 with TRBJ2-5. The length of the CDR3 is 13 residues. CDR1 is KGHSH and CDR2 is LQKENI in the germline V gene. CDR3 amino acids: CASSPPPAETQYF.

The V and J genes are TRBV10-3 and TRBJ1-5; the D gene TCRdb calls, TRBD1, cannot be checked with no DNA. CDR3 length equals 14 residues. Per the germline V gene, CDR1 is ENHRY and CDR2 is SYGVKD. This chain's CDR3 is CASKGQGFDQPQHF.

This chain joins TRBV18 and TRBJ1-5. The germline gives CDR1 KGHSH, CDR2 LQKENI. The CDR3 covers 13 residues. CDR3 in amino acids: CASSPERNQPQHF.